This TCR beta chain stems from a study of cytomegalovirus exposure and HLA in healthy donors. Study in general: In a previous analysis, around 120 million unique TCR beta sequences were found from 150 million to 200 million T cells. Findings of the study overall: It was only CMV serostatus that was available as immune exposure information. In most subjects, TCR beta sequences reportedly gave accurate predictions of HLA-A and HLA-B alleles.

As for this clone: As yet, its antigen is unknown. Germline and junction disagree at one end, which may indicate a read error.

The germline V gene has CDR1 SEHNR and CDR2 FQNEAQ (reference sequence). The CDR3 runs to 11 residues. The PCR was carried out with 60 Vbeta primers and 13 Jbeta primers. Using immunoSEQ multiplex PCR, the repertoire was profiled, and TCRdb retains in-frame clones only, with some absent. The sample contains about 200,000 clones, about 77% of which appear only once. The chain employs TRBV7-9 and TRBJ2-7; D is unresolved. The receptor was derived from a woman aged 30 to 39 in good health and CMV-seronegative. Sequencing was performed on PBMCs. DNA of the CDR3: TGTGCCGGCAGCGACTCGTACGAGCAGTACTTC. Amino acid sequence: CAGSDSYEQYF.